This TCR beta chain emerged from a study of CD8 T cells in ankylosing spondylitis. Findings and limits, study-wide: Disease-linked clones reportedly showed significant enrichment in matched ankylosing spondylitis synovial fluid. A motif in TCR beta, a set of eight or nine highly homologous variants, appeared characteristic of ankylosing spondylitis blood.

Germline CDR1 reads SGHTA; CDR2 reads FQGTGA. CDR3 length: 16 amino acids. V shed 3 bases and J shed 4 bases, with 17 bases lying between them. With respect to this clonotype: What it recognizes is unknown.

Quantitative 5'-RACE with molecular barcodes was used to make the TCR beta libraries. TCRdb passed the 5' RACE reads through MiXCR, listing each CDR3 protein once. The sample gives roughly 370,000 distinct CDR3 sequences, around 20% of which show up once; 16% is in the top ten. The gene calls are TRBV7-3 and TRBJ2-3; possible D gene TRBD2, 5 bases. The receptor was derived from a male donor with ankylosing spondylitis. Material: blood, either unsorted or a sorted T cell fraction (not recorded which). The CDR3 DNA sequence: TGTGCCAGCAGCTTCGAGGGCCCAGCCCCCTCAGATACGCAGTATTTT. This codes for CASSFEGPAPSDTQYF. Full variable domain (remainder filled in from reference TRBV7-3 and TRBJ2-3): GAGVSQTPSNKVTEKGKYVELRCDPISGHTALYWYRQSLGQGPEFLIYFQGTGAADDSGLPNDRFFAVRPEGSVSTLKIQRTERGDSAVYLCASSFEGPAPSDTQYFGPGTRLTVL.